The 4 T cell receptor beta chains presented below share a single source sample, sequenced in a study of T cell changes during pregnancy in multiple sclerosis. Measured with immunoSEQ multiplex PCR; TCRdb has only the in-frame clones, and not every one. The table has tens of thousands of clones, 90% to 95% seen once. The starting material was peripheral blood, obtained in the first trimester of pregnancy. Receptor source: a female donor with multiple sclerosis, enrolled in a pregnancy study.

The chain recombines TRBV6-1 with TRBJ2-7; 9 bases agree with TRBD2. Germline values: CDR1 MNHNS, CDR2 SASEGT. Germline trimming cut 0 bases from V and 0 bases from J; bases unmatched to any gene: 0. CDR3 length equals 15 residues. Here the CDR3 reads CASSEASGSSYEQYF. The CDR3 nucleotides are TGTGCCAGCAGTGAAGCTAGCGGGAGCTCCTACGAGCAGTACTTC.

This chain joins TRBV28 and TRBJ1-5, with D unclear. The CDR3 length is 12 residues. The germline V and J ends were trimmed by 5 bases and 4 bases, with 6 bases remaining between them. The germline gives CDR1 MDHEN, CDR2 SYDVKM. CDR3 coding DNA: TGTGCCAGCAGTCCGGGAAATCAGCCCCAGCATTTT. Translation: CASSPGNQPQHF.

The chain recombines TRBV19 with TRBJ1-2; unclear D gene. Germline CDR1 reads LNHDA; CDR2 reads SQIVND (reference sequence). V lost 2 bases and J lost 0, with 10 bases in between. CDR3 length equals 15 residues. CDR3 coding DNA: TGTGCCAGTAGTATAATGGGAGGCCCTAACTATGGCTACACCTTC. Translation gives CASSIMGGPNYGYTF.

The chain uses TRBV29-1 and TRBJ2-1, with 12 bases identical to TRBD2. This CDR3 is 15 amino acids long. Germline V gives CDR1 SQVTM, CDR2 ANQGSEA. V shed 8 bases, J shed 6 bases, and the junction held 11 bases outside the gene matches. CDR3 DNA: TGCAGCTCGGCTGCGGGACTAGCGGGTTTCAATGAGCAGTTCTTC. Translated, it gives CSSAAGLAGFNEQFF.